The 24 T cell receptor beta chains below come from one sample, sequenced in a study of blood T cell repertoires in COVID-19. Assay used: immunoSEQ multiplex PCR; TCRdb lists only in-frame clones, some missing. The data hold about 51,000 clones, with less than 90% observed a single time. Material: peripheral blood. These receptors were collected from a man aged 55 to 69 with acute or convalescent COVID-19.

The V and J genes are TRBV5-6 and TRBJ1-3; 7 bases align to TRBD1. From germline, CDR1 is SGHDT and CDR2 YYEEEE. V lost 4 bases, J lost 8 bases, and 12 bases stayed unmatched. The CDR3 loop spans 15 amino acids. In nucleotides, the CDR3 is TGTGCCAGCAGCCTAGCCTACAGGGGATCGGACACCATATATTTT. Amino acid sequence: CASSLAYRGSDTIYF.

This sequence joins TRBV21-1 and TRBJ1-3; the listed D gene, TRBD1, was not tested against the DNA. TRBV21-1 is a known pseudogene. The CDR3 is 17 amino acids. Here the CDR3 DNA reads TGTGCCAGCAGCAAAGTCATGATTAGGGCAGGGGTTAACACCATATATTTT. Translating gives CASSKVMIRAGVNTIYF.

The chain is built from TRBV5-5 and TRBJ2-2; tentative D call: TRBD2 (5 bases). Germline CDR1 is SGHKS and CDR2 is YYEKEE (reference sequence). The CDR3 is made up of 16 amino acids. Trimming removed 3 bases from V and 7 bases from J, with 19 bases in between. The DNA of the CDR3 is TGTGCCAGCAGCTCCCGTTCCCCGGGGTTGGACGGGGAGCTGTTTTTT. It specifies CASSSRSPGLDGELFF.

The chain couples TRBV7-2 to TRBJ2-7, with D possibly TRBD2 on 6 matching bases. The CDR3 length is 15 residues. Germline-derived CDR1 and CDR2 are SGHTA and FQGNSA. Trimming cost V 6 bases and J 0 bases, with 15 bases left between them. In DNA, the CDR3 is TGTGCCAGCAGGGGGGACTTGAGATCCTCCTACGAGCAGTACTTC. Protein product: CASRGDLRSSYEQYF. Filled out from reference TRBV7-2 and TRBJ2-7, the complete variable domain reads GAGVSQSPSNKVTEKGKDVELRCDPISGHTALYWYRQSLGQGLEFLIYFQGNSAPDKSGLPSDRFSAERTGGSVSTLTIQRTQQEDSAVYLCASRGDLRSSYEQYFGPGTRLTVT.

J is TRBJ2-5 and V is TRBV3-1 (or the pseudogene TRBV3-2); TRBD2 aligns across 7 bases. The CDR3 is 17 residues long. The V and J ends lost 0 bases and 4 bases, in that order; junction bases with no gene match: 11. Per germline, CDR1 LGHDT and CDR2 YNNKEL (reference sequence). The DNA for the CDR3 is TGTGCCAGCAGCCAAGATTTGAATACGGGACTAACAGAGACCCAGTACTTC. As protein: CASSQDLNTGLTETQYF.

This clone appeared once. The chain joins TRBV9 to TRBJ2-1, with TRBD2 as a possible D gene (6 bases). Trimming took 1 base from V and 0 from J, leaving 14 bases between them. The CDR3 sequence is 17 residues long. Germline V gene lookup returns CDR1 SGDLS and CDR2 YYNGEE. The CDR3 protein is CASSVYSSASSYNEQFF. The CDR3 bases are TGTGCCAGCAGCGTATATTCTAGCGCAAGCTCCTACAATGAGCAGTTCTTC.

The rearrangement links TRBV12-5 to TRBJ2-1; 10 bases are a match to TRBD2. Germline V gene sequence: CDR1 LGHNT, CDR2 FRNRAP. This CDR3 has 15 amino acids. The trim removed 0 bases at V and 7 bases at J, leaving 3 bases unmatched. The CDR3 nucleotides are TGTGCTAGTGGTTTGGTACTAGCGGGGCCTAATGAGCAGTTCTTC. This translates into CASGLVLAGPNEQFF.

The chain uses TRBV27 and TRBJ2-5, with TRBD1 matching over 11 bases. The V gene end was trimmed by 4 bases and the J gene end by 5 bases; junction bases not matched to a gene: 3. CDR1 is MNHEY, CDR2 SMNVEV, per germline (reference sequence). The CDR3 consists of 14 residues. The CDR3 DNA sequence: TGTGCCAGCAGTTCGGACAGGGGGCTGGAGACCCAGTACTTC. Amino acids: CASSSDRGLETQYF.

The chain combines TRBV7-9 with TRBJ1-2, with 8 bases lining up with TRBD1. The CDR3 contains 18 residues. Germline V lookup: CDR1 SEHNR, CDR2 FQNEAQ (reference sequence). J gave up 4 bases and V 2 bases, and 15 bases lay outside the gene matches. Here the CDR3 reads CASSLSPGQGATFYGYTF. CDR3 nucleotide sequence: TGTGCCAGCAGCTTAAGTCCCGGACAGGGCGCAACCTTCTATGGCTACACCTTC.

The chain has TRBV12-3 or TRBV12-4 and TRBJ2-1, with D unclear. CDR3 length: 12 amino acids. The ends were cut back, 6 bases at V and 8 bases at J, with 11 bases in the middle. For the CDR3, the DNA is TGTGCCAGCAGACTTAGCCGGGATGAGCAGTTCTTC. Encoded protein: CASRLSRDEQFF.

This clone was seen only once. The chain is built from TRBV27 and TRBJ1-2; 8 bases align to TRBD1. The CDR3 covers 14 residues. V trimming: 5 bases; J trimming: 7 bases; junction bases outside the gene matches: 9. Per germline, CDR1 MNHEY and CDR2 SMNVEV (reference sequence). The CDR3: CASSPYRGEAGYTF. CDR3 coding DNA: TGTGCCAGCAGTCCTTACAGGGGGGAGGCTGGCTACACCTTC.

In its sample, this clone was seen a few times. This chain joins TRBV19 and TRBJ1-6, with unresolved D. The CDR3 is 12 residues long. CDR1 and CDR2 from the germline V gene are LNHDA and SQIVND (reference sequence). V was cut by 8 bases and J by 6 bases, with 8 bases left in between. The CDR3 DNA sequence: TGTGCCAGTTCGACTTTTAATTCACCCCTCCACTTT. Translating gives CASSTFNSPLHF.

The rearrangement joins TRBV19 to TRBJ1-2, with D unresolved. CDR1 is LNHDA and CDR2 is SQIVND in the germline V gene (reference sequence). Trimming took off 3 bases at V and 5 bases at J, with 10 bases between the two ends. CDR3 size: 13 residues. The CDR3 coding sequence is TGTGCCAGTAGTATCAGTCTCGGGTATGGCTACACCTTC. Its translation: CASSISLGYGYTF.

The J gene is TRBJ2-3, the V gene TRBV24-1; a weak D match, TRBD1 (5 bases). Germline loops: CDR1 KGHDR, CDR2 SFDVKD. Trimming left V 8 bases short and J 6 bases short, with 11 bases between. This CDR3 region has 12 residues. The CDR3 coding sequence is TGTGCCACCAAAGGGGCTGGGGATACGCAGTATTTT. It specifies CATKGAGDTQYF.

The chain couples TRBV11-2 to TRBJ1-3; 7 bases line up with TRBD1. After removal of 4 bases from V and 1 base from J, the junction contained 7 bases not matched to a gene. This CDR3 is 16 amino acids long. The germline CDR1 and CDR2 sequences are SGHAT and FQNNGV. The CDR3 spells CASSSRTGPSGNTIYF. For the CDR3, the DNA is TGTGCCAGCAGCTCTAGGACAGGACCATCTGGAAACACCATATATTTT.

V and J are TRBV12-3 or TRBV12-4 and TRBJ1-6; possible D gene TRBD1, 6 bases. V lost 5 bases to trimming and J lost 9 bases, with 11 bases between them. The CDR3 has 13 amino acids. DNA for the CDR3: TGTGCCAGCAGTCCGGGGGGGCGTTCACCCCTCCACTTT. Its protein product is CASSPGGRSPLHF.

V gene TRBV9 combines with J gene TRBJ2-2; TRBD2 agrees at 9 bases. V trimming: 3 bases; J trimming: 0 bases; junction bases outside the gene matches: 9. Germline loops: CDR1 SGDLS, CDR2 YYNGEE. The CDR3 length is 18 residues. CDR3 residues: CASSDPGSGGSNTGELFF. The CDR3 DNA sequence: TGTGCCAGCAGCGACCCGGGTAGCGGGGGATCGAACACCGGGGAGCTGTTTTTT. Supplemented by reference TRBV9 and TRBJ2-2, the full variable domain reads DSGVTQTPKHLITATGQRVTLRCSPRSGDLSVYWYQQSLDQGLQFLIQYYNGEERAKGNILERFSAQQFPDLHSELNLSSLELGDSALYFCASSDPGSGGSNTGELFFGEGSRLTVL.

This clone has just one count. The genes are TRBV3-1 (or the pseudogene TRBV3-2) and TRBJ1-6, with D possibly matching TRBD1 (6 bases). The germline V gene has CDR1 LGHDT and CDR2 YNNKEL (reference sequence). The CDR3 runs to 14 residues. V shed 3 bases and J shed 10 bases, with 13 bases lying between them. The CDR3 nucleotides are TGTGCCAGCAGCCAGGGGGCAAGAGGGTCACCCCTCCACTTT. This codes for CASSQGARGSPLHF.

The CDR3 DNA is TGTGCCAGCAGTGACCTTGGGGCTTCAATCACAGATACGCAGTATTTT. Translation gives CASSDLGASITDTQYF. The genes are TRBV27 and TRBJ2-3, with D tentatively TRBD1 (5 bases). This CDR3 has 16 amino acids. V dropped 5 bases and J dropped 2 bases, with 17 bases sitting between them. Looked up from germline, CDR1 is MNHEY and CDR2 is SMNVEV (reference sequence).

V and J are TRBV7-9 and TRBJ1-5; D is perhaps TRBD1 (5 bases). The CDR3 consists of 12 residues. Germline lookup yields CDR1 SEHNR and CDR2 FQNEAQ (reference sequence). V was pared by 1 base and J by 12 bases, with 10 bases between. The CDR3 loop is CASSLDQGIQHF. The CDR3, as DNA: TGTGCCAGCAGCTTAGACCAGGGAATCCAGCATTTT.

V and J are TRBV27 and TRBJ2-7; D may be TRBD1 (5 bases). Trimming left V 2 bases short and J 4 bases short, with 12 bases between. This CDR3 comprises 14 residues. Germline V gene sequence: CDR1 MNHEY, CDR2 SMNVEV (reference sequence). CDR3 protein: CASSLAFRAYEQYF. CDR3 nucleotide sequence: TGTGCCAGCAGTTTAGCCTTCAGGGCATACGAGCAGTACTTC.

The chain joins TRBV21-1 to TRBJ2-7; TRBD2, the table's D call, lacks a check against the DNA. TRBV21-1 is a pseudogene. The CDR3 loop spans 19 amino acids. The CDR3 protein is CASSKKASIGLANMGEQYF. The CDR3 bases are TGTGCCAGCAGCAAAAAGGCCTCTATCGGACTAGCGAATATGGGTGAGCAGTACTTC.

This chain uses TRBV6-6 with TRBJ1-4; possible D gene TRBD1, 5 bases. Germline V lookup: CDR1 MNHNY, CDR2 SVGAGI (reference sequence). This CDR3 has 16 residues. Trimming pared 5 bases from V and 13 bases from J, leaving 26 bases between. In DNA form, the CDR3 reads TGTGCCAGCAGTCCGGGACCGACGCCGAGAGGGGAGGGACTGTTTTTT. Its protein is CASSPGPTPRGEGLFF.

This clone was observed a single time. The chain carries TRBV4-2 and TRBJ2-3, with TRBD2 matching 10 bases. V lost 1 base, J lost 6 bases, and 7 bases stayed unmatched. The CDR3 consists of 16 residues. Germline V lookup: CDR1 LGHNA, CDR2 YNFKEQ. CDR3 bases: TGTGCCAGCAGCCAAGTTAGAGCGGGAGGGGCGGATACGCAGTATTTT. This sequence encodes CASSQVRAGGADTQYF.